This is a list of T cell receptor beta chains from one sample in a study of spatial heterogeneity in lung cancer. One entry per CDR3 protein results from TCRdb running MiXCR on the 5' RACE reads. The data hold 4,000 to 4,500 distinct CDR3 sequences, with more than 15% observed a single time. Sequences were derived from PBMCs, sampled at surgery. The receptor source for this set is a male donor with early-stage non-small cell lung cancer. Both conserved end residues are part of each CDR3. A D gene is named only where the DNA matches it firmly. Only part of the rows carry a size: once, few, many, or a class if the clone is expanded.

V,size,D,J,DNA,CDR3
TRBV28,many,.,TRBJ1-5,TGTGCCAGCAGTAGCACAACCCGGGCCTCGCAGGAGCAGCCCCAGCATTTT,CASSSTTRASQEQPQHF
TRBV4-1,many,.,TRBJ1-1,TGCGCCAGCAGCCAATACGGACAGAACACTGAAGCTTTCTTT,CASSQYGQNTEAFF
TRBV5-1,many,TRBD1,TRBJ2-2,TGCGCCAGCAGCCCCCGGACAGGGGAGGGCCGGGAGCTGTTTTTT,CASSPRTGEGRELFF
TRBV11-1,.,.,TRBJ2-2,TGTGCCAGCAGCTTAGGTACAACGAACACCGGGGAGCTGTTTTTT,CASSLGTTNTGELFF
TRBV28,.,.,TRBJ1-5,TGTGCCAGCAGCTCGGATCCTCAGCCCCAGCATTTT,CASSSDPQPQHF
TRBV7-8,many,.,TRBJ2-7,TGTGCCAGCAGCCAAGCCTACGAGCAGTACTTC,CASSQAYEQYF
TRBV28,.,TRBD1,TRBJ1-2,TGTGCCAGCAGGACCGGGACAGGGGGAGGCTACACCTTC,CASRTGTGGGYTF
TRBV20-1,.,TRBD2,TRBJ2-1,TGCAGTGCTAGCTCAGCGGGAGGAAATGAGCAGTTCTTC,CSASSAGGNEQFF
TRBV2,once,.,TRBJ2-4,TGTGCCAGCGGGCAAGGGAGCATTCAGTACTTC,CASGQGSIQYF
TRBV9,few,.,TRBJ1-2,TGTGCCAGCAGCACCCCGGGGGGATATCCGTATGGCTACACCTTC,CASSTPGGYPYGYTF
TRBV6-6,many,.,TRBJ1-1,TGTGCCAGCAGAAGGGGAGCTGAAGCTTTCTTT,CASRRGAEAFF
TRBV7-9,many,TRBD1,TRBJ2-5,TGTGCCAGCAGCGGACGGGACAGGGCCCGGGTTGGGACCCAGTACTTC,CASSGRDRARVGTQYF
TRBV13,.,.,TRBJ2-5,TGTGCCAGCAGCGTAACAGGAATTCAAGAGACCCAGTACTTC,CASSVTGIQETQYF
TRBV19,many,.,TRBJ2-3,TGTGCCAGTGTGGGGGACGGGGCAGATACGCAGTATTTT,CASVGDGADTQYF
TRBV28,many,TRBD1,TRBJ1-5,TGTGCCATCCAAAGCAGGGGGAATCAGCCCCAGCATTTT,CAIQSRGNQPQHF
TRBV5-1,medium-sized,.,TRBJ2-6,TGCGCCAGCAGCCCAAGGAACTCTGGGGCCAACGTCCTGACTTTC,CASSPRNSGANVLTF
TRBV18,many,.,TRBJ2-5,TGTGCCAGCTCACCTCGACCGAAGCAAGAGACCCAGTACTTC,CASSPRPKQETQYF
TRBV5-1,many,.,TRBJ1-1,TGCGCCAGCAGCTCCCCCCCTCCGAACACTGAAGCTTTCTTT,CASSSPPPNTEAFF
TRBV5-1,many,TRBD1,TRBJ1-1,TGCGCCAGCAGCTTGTCTGGACAGGTGGATTCTCGCACTGAAGCTTTCTTT,CASSLSGQVDSRTEAFF
TRBV6-2/TRBV6-3,many,.,TRBJ2-5,TGTGCCAGCACCCAGAGGGGCAGCAAAGAGACCCAGTACTTC,CASTQRGSKETQYF
TRBV4-1,.,.,TRBJ2-7,TGCGCCAGCAGCCAACAAGGGGCCCCACCCTACGAGCAGTACTTC,CASSQQGAPPYEQYF
TRBV7-2,.,TRBD2,TRBJ2-1,TGTGCCTGCAGAGATAAACTAGCGGTCTCCTACAATGAGCAGTTCTTC,CACRDKLAVSYNEQFF
TRBV7-8,many,.,TRBJ2-3,TGTGCCAGCAGCTTAGCGGGGGGTTTCGCAGATACGCAGTATTTT,CASSLAGGFADTQYF
TRBV24-1,many,.,TRBJ1-5,TGTGCCACCAGTGCCATAGGACCGAATCAGCCCCAGCATTTT,CATSAIGPNQPQHF
TRBV11-2,many,TRBD2,TRBJ2-1,TGTGCCAGCAGCTCACCCTCGGGACTAGCGGGGGGGCCTAGGAATGAGCAGTTCTTC,CASSSPSGLAGGPRNEQFF
TRBV20-1,many,TRBD1,TRBJ2-3,TGCAGTGCATGGACAGGGGGCACAGATACGCAGTATTTT,CSAWTGGTDTQYF
TRBV27,large,.,TRBJ2-5,TGTGCCAGCAGTTTCCTAGGATTTCAAGAGACCCAGTACTTC,CASSFLGFQETQYF
TRBV5-6,many,.,TRBJ2-3,TGTGCCAGCAGCTTGTCGCTGACAGGTCTCACAGATACGCAGTATTTT,CASSLSLTGLTDTQYF
TRBV6-1,many,.,TRBJ2-3,TGTGCCAGCACTTCCTTTGCGGGTTTATCAGATACGCAGTATTTT,CASTSFAGLSDTQYF
TRBV9,many,TRBD1,TRBJ1-2,TGTGCCAGCAGCCTCGGACAGGCGGACCCAAAGGATGGCTACACCTTC,CASSLGQADPKDGYTF
TRBV29-1,few,.,TRBJ1-2,TGCAGCGTTGACTGGGGTTTCTATGGCTACACCTTC,CSVDWGFYGYTF
TRBV5-1,.,TRBD1,TRBJ1-1,TGCGCCAGCAGCCCCGCCGGGACAGGGGGCACTGAAGCTTTCTTT,CASSPAGTGGTEAFF
TRBV28,many,TRBD1,TRBJ2-1,TGTGCCAGCAGTTTTGGCGGGACAGGGTACAATGAGCAGTTCTTC,CASSFGGTGYNEQFF
TRBV28,few,.,TRBJ1-2,TGTGCCAGCAGTTCCCTGCGCTATGGCTACACCTTC,CASSSLRYGYTF
TRBV13,.,TRBD1,TRBJ1-4,TGTGCCAGCAGCTATGGAGACAGGGTGGATGAAAAACTGTTTTTT,CASSYGDRVDEKLFF
TRBV7-2,medium-sized,TRBD2,TRBJ2-2,TGTGCCAGCAGCGTTAACCCGGGACTAGCGGGAGGCGGGGAGCTGTTTTTT,CASSVNPGLAGGGELFF
TRBV2,many,.,TRBJ2-1,TGTGCCAGCAGGGACACCTCCACCTACAATGAGCAGTTCTTC,CASRDTSTYNEQFF
TRBV20-1,many,.,TRBJ2-1,TGCAGTGCTAGTCGAGGGGGGGGAATCTCCTACAATGAGCAGTTCTTC,CSASRGGGISYNEQFF
TRBV6-2/TRBV6-3,.,.,TRBJ2-5,TGTGCCAGCAAGCGTCTCCAAGAGACCCAGTACTTC,CASKRLQETQYF
TRBV3-1,many,.,TRBJ1-6,TGTGCCAGCAGCCAAGACGGGAGTAATTCACCCCTCCACTTT,CASSQDGSNSPLHF
TRBV4-3,many,TRBD2,TRBJ2-1,TGCGCCAGCAGCTCCCGACTAGCCAATGAGCAGTTCTTC,CASSSRLANEQFF
TRBV11-2,many,.,TRBJ2-7,TGTGCCAGCACCTCCGCCCCCCGAGGAAAAAGCTCCTACGAGCAGTACTTC,CASTSAPRGKSSYEQYF
TRBV7-9,many,.,TRBJ2-1,TGTGCCAGCAGCTTGGCCGGGAACTGGCCGCAGCAGTTCTTC,CASSLAGNWPQQFF
TRBV19,many,.,TRBJ2-1,TGTGCCAGTAGTATTATGTCGGGAGAGAATGAGCAGTTCTTC,CASSIMSGENEQFF
TRBV7-3,many,TRBD1,TRBJ2-2,TGTGCCAGCAGCTCCCCGGTGATAGGGGGCGTAGGGGAGCTGTTTTTT,CASSSPVIGGVGELFF
TRBV5-1,many,.,TRBJ2-2,TGCGCCAGCCGAAGGGACACCGGGGAGCTGTTTTTT,CASRRDTGELFF
TRBV18,many,TRBD1,TRBJ2-1,TGTGCCAGCTCACCCGCAGGGGGCAGGACCTACAATGAGCAGTTCTTC,CASSPAGGRTYNEQFF
TRBV5-1,many,.,TRBJ1-2,TGCGCCAGCAGCCCCTGGACCGAAAACTATGGCTACACCTTC,CASSPWTENYGYTF
TRBV6-5,many,TRBD2,TRBJ2-3,TGTGCCAGCAGTTATTGGCGGGGGGAGGATACGCAGTATTTT,CASSYWRGEDTQYF
TRBV6-6,few,.,TRBJ2-3,TGTGCCAGCAGCCCAGGGGGGCGGCCAGATACGCAGTATTTT,CASSPGGRPDTQYF
TRBV7-7,many,.,TRBJ2-3,TGTGCTAGCAGCTTGGCACAGGGTGAAGGTACGCAGTATTTT,CASSLAQGEGTQYF
TRBV7-6,many,.,TRBJ1-5,TGTGCCAGCAGCTCCGGGGACCGTGGCAGCAATCAGCCCCAGCATTTT,CASSSGDRGSNQPQHF
TRBV18,few,TRBD2,TRBJ2-1,TGTGCCAGCTCCCCCGGGACTAGCCTGTCTAATGAGCAGTTCTTC,CASSPGTSLSNEQFF
TRBV10-3,many,.,TRBJ2-7,TGTGCCATCAGTGAGTCAGGCAGGGAGAACGAGCAGTACTTC,CAISESGRENEQYF
TRBV6-2/TRBV6-3,few,TRBD1,TRBJ2-7,TGTGCCAGCAGTTACTCAACAGGGGGCGGCTACGAGCAGTACTTC,CASSYSTGGGYEQYF
TRBV19,.,TRBD1,TRBJ2-7,TGTGCCAGTAACCGCCGGGACAGGTCCTACGAGCAGTACTTC,CASNRRDRSYEQYF
TRBV12-3/TRBV12-4,medium-sized,.,TRBJ1-5,TGTGCCAGCAACGGACGGTCGGATCAGCCCCAGCATTTT,CASNGRSDQPQHF
TRBV20-1,large,TRBD1,TRBJ2-7,TGCAGTCCACACACAGGGGGCTTGAACGAGCAGTACTTC,CSPHTGGLNEQYF
TRBV20-1,many,.,TRBJ2-3,TGCAGTGACGGGGGAATCTCTAGCACAGATACGCAGTATTTT,CSDGGISSTDTQYF